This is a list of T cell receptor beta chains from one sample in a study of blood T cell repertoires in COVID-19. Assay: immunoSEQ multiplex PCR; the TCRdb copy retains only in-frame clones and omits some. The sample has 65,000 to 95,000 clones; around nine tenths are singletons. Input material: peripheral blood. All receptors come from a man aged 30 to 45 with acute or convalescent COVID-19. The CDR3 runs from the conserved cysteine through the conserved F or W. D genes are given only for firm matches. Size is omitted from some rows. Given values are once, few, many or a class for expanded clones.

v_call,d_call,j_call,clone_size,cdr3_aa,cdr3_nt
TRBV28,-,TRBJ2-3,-,CASSLRGGVVDTQYF,TGTGCCAGCAGTTTAAGGGGGGGAGTGGTAGATACGCAGTATTTT
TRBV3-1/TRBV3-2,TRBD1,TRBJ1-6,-,CASSQGGQTNSPLHF,TGTGCCAGCAGCCAAGGGGGACAGACGAATTCACCCCTCCACTTT
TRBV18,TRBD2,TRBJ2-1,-,CASSTRATSGNNEQFF,TGTGCCAGCTCAACCCGGGCTACTAGCGGTAACAATGAGCAGTTCTTC
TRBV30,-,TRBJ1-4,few,CAWRRSGTEKLFF,TGTGCCTGGAGAAGAAGCGGTACCGAAAAACTGTTTTTT
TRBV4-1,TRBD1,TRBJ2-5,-,CASSPRTGETQYF,TGCGCCAGCAGCCCGCGGACAGGGGAGACCCAGTACTTC
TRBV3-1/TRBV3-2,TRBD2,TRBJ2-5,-,CASSHWASGTETQYF,TGTGCCAGCAGCCACTGGGCTAGCGGGACGGAGACCCAGTACTTC
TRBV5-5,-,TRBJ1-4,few,CASSSLTVYEKLFF,TGTGCCAGCAGCTCCCTGACAGTGTATGAAAAACTGTTTTTT
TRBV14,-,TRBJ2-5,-,CASSHGLETQYF,TGTGCCAGCAGCCATGGACTGGAGACCCAGTACTTC
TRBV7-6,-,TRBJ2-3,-,CAGSSTVRGLRTDTQYF,TGTGCCGGCAGCTCGACTGTTAGGGGACTGAGAACAGATACGCAGTATTTT
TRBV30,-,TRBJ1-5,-,CAWSPGFGPQHF,TGTGCCTGGAGTCCAGGGTTTGGGCCCCAGCATTTT
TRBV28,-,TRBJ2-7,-,CASSLGRSSYEQYF,TGTGCCAGCAGTTTGGGGAGGAGCTCCTACGAGCAGTACTTC
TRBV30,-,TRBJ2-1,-,CAWSPSNHEQFF,TGTGCCTGGAGCCCTAGCAATCATGAGCAGTTCTTC
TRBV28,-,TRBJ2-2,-,CASSPTRQPGELFF,TGTGCCAGCAGTCCAACTCGACAGCCCGGAGAGCTGTTTTTT
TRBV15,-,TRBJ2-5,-,CATSRPLGVEGETQYF,TGTGCCACCAGCAGACCCTTAGGGGTGGAAGGAGAGACCCAGTACTTC
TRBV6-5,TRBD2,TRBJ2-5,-,CASSSLTSGKTQYF,TGTGCCAGCAGTTCATTGACTAGCGGGAAGACCCAGTACTTC
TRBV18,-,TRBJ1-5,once,CASSPMGTRDQPQHF,TGTGCCAGCTCACCAATGGGGACTAGGGATCAGCCCCAGCATTTT
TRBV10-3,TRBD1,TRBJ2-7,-,CAIKQGGSSYEQYF,TGTGCCATCAAACAGGGGGGAAGCTCCTACGAGCAGTACTTC
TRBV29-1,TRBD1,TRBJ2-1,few,CSGGQASYNEQFF,TGCAGCGGCGGACAGGCATCCTACAATGAGCAGTTCTTC
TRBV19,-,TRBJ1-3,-,CASSIGGNTIYF,TGTGCCAGTAGTATCGGGGGAAACACCATATATTTT
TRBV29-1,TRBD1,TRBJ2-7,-,CSVEGGHKGAGTYEQYF,TGCAGCGTTGAAGGGGGACACAAGGGGGCCGGGACCTACGAGCAGTACTTC
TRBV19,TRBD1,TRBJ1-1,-,CASSGWDRGLGTEAFF,TGTGCCAGTAGTGGATGGGACAGGGGGCTCGGCACTGAAGCTTTCTTT
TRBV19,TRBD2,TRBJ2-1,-,CASSIDRLAGVVGEQFF,TGTGCCAGTAGTATAGACCGACTAGCGGGAGTAGTTGGTGAGCAGTTCTTC
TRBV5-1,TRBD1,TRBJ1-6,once,CASSLRGGENNSPLHF,TGCGCCAGCAGCTTAAGAGGGGGCGAGAATAATTCACCCCTCCACTTT
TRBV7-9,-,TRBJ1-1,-,CASSSTTGVREAFF,TGTGCCAGCAGCTCCACAACGGGGGTCAGGGAAGCTTTCTTT
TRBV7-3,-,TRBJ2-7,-,CASSLWPSTEQYF,TGTGCCAGCAGCTTATGGCCCTCAACCGAGCAGTACTTC
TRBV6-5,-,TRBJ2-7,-,CASSPLPHEQYF,TGTGCCAGCAGTCCTCTTCCCCACGAGCAGTACTTC
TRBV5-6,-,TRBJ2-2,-,CASSRTSDYSDTGELFF,TGTGCCAGCAGCCGGACATCGGACTATTCGGACACCGGGGAGCTGTTTTTT
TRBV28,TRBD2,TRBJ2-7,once,CASSFLAGVFYEQYF,TGTGCCAGCAGTTTTCTGGCGGGAGTTTTCTACGAGCAGTACTTC
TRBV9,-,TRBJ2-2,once,CASSVGGTGELFF,TGTGCCAGCAGCGTAGGCGGGACCGGGGAGCTGTTTTTT
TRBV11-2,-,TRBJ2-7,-,CASSSTGSPYEQYF,TGTGCCAGCAGCTCTACAGGGTCCCCCTACGAGCAGTACTTC
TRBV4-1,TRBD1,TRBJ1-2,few,CASSPVQGADGYTF,TGCGCCAGCAGCCCCGTACAGGGGGCGGATGGCTACACCTTC
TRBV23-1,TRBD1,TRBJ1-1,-,CASSHHRDRESDTEAFF,TGCGCCAGCAGTCACCACCGGGACAGGGAGTCGGACACTGAAGCTTTCTTT
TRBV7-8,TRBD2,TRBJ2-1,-,CASSLGTSFNEQFF,TGTGCCAGCAGCTTGGGGACTAGCTTCAATGAGCAGTTCTTC
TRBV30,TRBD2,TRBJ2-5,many,CAWSSSGREETQYF,TGTGCCTGGAGTTCTAGCGGGAGGGAAGAGACCCAGTACTTC